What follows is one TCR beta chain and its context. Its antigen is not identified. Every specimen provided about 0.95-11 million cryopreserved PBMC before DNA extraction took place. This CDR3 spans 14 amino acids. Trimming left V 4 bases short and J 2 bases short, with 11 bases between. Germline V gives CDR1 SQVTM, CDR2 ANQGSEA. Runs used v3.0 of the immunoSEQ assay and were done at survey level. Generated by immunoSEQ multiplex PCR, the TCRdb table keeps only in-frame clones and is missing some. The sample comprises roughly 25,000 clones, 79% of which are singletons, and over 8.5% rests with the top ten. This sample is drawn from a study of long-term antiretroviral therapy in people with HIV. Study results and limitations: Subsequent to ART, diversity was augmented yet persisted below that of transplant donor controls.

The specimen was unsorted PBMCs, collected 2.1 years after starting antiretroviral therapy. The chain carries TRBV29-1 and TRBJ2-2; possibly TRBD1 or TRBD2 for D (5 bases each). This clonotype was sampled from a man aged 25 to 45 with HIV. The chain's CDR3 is CSVGGATNTGELFF. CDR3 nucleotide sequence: TGCAGCGTTGGAGGGGCCACTAACACCGGGGAGCTGTTTTTT.